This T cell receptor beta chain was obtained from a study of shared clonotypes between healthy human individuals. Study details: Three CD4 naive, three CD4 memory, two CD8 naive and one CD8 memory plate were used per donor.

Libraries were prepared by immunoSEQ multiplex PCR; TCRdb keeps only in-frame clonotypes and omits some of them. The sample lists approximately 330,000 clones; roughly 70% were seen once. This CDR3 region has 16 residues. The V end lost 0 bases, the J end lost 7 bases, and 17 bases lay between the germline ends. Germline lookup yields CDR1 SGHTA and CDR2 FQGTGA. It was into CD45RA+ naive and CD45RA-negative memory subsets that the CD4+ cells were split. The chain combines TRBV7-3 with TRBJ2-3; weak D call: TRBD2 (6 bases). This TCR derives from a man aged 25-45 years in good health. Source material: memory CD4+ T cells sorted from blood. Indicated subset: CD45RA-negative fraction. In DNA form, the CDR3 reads TGTGCCAGCAGCTTAACGCCGACTAGTACAGGTTATACGCAGTATTTT. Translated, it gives CASSLTPTSTGYTQYF.